This is a list of T cell receptor beta chains from one sample in a study of Ad26.COV2.S vaccination and SARS-CoV-2 variants. The protocol was immunoSEQ multiplex PCR, while the TCRdb copy is restricted to in-frame clones and leaves out a portion. The top ten hold approximately 4% of the sample, which has roughly 420,000 clones, approximately 88% seen once. The sequencing here drew on peripheral blood, taken in a trial of Ad26.COV2.S vaccine versus placebo. All receptors derive from a person between 18 and 59 years old who received the Ad26.COV2.S COVID-19 vaccine or a placebo. Each CDR3 is given without its conserved first and last residue. D genes are given only for firm matches.

j_call,v_call,d_call,cdr3_aa
TRBJ1-1,TRBV5-8,TRBD1,ASSLTGQGEVEAF
TRBJ1-2,TRBV30,.,AWSPPGAGGYT
TRBJ1-1,TRBV4-1,.,ASSQEGGVTEAF
TRBJ1-3,TRBV7-8,.,ASSMARDGGNTIY
TRBJ2-3,TRBV3-1/TRBV3-2,TRBD2,ASSQEALAGGDTQY
TRBJ1-4,TRBV6-1,.,ASSDLAYGNEKLF
TRBJ2-5,TRBV6-2/TRBV6-3,TRBD2,ASSTRKAGAQETQY
TRBJ2-5,TRBV5-1,TRBD2,ASSLEQTTSGVTQY
TRBJ2-5,TRBV5-6,TRBD2,ASSSPSGGARETQY
TRBJ1-4,TRBV7-9,.,ASSSYSTNEKLF
TRBJ2-1,TRBV7-2,TRBD2,ASSLGGGLRDNEQF
TRBJ2-2,TRBV6-5,.,ASSYYLSHGAGELF
TRBJ2-3,TRBV7-8,.,ASRVGRTDTQY
TRBJ1-2,TRBV5-1,.,ASSKGPEGYGYT
TRBJ2-7,TRBV10-3,.,AVTPGTRDEQY
TRBJ2-4,TRBV30,.,ALRDTRGGIQY
TRBJ2-5,TRBV7-9,TRBD2,ASDIRRAGLEGTQY
TRBJ1-1,TRBV11-2,.,ASSPGTAVTEAF
TRBJ2-7,TRBV7-6,.,ASSPDVLYEQY
TRBJ1-3,TRBV5-1,.,ASSPTGAGNTIY
TRBJ1-6,TRBV6-2/TRBV6-3,TRBD1,ASSGQGYSPLH